This TCR beta chain was sequenced during a study of T cells in localized non-small cell lung cancer (TCRdb year 2020). Background for the entire study: Comparing tumors with uninvolved tumor-adjacent lungs, the study looked at the T cell repertoires of a few hundred patients with early-stage NSCLC. The cohort comprised 200 to 300 treatment-naïve NSCLC patients with resected, localized lung tumors. The mean age of the NSCLC patients was roughly 70 years, with 120 to 150 men and nearly 110 women. Broader findings and caveats from the paper: Uninvolved tumor-adjacent lung showed the highest T cell clonality, higher than tumor, which suggests more focused antigenic responses in the uninvolved tumor-adjacent lung. Since the design was exploratory, TCR variables were selected using unadjusted p-values with no false-discovery rate correction. Because multi-region sequencing of the tumors was not done, intratumor heterogeneity could not be ruled out. Longer overall survival was associated with higher T cell density in blood, whereas shorter survival was associated with higher clonality in adjacent lung. A median of approximately 50 of the top 100 tumor clones turned up in the paired uninvolved adjacent lung, and approximately 30 of those clones also ranked among the top 100 of that same adjacent lung.

On this clone: It lacks a known antigen. Base-call qualities are not available, and no considerably larger clone is one nucleotide away.

TCR beta CDR3 regions were sequenced from DNA using the immunoSEQ Assay. In the authors' own workflow: To compute T cell density, TCR beta template counts were normalized to usable DNA, which was estimated by amplifying housekeeping genes. Richness was estimated using the preseqR package, with extrapolation to 400,000 templates for PBMC samples and to 120,000 templates for tissue samples. Clonality was defined by subtracting Pielou's evenness from one. Differential abundance testing on productive amino-acid clonotypes, with a minimum total count of 5 and an alpha of 0.1, was used to identify tissue-enriched TCRs. Repertoire overlap between compartments was quantified with the Jaccard Index and Morisita Overlap Index. GLIPH grouped TCR beta CDR3s together with public tetramer-defined viral CDR3s, and a viral motif had to include at least three viral sequences and show V-gene enrichment. Drawn from immuneACCESS, this table holds only the in-frame rearrangements with V and J called that TCRdb kept. Clones are partly lost; checked studies trace under half to an unresolved V gene and leave the rest unexplained. That table furnishes V, J and clone size, whereas the DNA furnished D and trimming. This sample is represented by about 40,000 clones; around 81% of them were singletons. Together, the top ten hold about 7% of the sample.

At the junction V is shortened by 0 bases and J by 4 bases, with 9 bases in between. The germline V gene specifies MNHEY as CDR1 and SVGAGI as CDR2. Taken from cysteine to phenylalanine, the CDR3 has 14 residues. CDR3 DNA only is kept here, 42 bases in frame from base 1. At diagnosis, tumor, uninvolved tumor-adjacent lung and peripheral blood were collected and then preserved as a mix of FFPE and fresh-frozen material. For TCR repertoire profiling, blood samples were analyzed in the form of peripheral blood mononuclear cells. The chain links TRBV6-5 with TRBJ1-1; a confident D gene designation cannot be given. This specimen consisted of peripheral blood mononuclear cells, obtained before any cancer treatment. The TCR was taken from a male donor at least 60 years old with stage II lung adenocarcinoma. The DNA sequence is as follows: TGTGCCAGCAGTTACTCATGGGGAGCCACTGAAGCTTTCTTT. Protein translation: CASSYSWGATEAFF.